The 29 T cell receptor beta chains in this list originate from one sample, sequenced in a study of blood T cell repertoires in COVID-19. Only in-frame clones appear in the TCRdb table, and some are missing; sequencing was by immunoSEQ multiplex PCR. Here the sample spans hundreds of thousands of clones, 85% to 90% being singletons. Specimen: peripheral blood. The receptors were sampled from a human donor in a cohort sampled during active COVID-19.

J is TRBJ2-7 and V is TRBV6-1; 7 positions agree with TRBD1. The CDR3 is 15 amino acids. V lost 2 bases and J lost 2; bases outside the gene matches: 6. CDR1 and CDR2 (germline): MNHNS, SASEGT. This CDR3 is CASSEPGTEPYEQYF. The CDR3 coding sequence is TGTGCCAGCAGTGAACCCGGGACAGAACCCTACGAGCAGTACTTC.

The rearrangement uses TRBV20-1 and TRBJ2-7, with a tentative D call TRBD1 (5 bases). The germline V gene has CDR1 DFQATT and CDR2 SNEGSKA (reference sequence). This CDR3 comprises 11 residues. The V end lost 7 bases, the J end lost 4 bases, and 11 bases lay between the germline ends. CDR3 nucleotides: TGCAGTGTAGGCAGGGTGTACGAGCAGTACTTC. It encodes CSVGRVYEQYF.

The rearrangement links TRBV15 to TRBJ2-6; 8 nucleotides line up with TRBD2. Trimming at V came to 4 bases and at J to 0 bases, leaving 8 bases not matched to a gene. Germline V CDR1 and CDR2: LNHNV, YYDKDF (reference sequence). The CDR3 covers 18 residues. In DNA, the CDR3 is TGTGCCACCAGCAATCTCCTAGCGGGTTACTCTGGGGCCAACGTCCTGACTTTC. It specifies CATSNLLAGYSGANVLTF.

This chain connects TRBV7-9 to TRBJ2-1; possibly TRBD2 for D (5 bases). This CDR3 has 15 residues. The germline gives CDR1 SEHNR, CDR2 FQNEAQ (reference sequence). V was trimmed by 1 base and J by 10 bases, leaving 17 bases between them. CDR3 DNA sequence: TGTGCCAGCAGCTTAGGGGAGTCTGGGGTTTCGGAGCAGTTCTTC. Translating it yields CASSLGESGVSEQFF. The full variable domain, its missing parts supplied by reference TRBV7-9 and TRBJ2-1, is DTGVSQNPRHKITKRGQNVTFRCDPISEHNRLYWYRQTLGQGPEFLTYFQNEAQLEKSRLLSDRFSAERPKGSFSTLEIQRTEQGDSAMYLCASSLGESGVSEQFFGPGTRLTVL.

V is TRBV24-1 and J is TRBJ2-3, with 7 bases matching TRBD2. Trimming removed 4 bases from V and 0 bases from J; junction bases left unmatched: 6. CDR3 length: 16 amino acids. The germline V gene has CDR1 KGHDR and CDR2 SFDVKD. CDR3 sequence (DNA): TGTGCCACCAGTGACCCAACTAGCGAGAGCACAGATACGCAGTATTTT. As protein: CATSDPTSESTDTQYF.

V gene TRBV6-5 combines with J gene TRBJ1-2; 7 bases fit TRBD1. Trimming removed 5 bases from V and 8 bases from J; junction bases left unmatched: 5. CDR1 MNHEY and CDR2 SVGAGI come from the germline V gene. This CDR3 region has 12 residues. Written as DNA, the CDR3 is TGTGCCAGCAGTAAACAGGGGTACGGCTACACCTTC. This translates into CASSKQGYGYTF.

V and J are TRBV7-9 and TRBJ1-2; D not resolved. Germline-derived CDR1 and CDR2 are SEHNR and FQNEAQ (reference sequence). Trimming cost V 0 bases and J 4 bases, with 6 bases left between them. The CDR3 length is 13 residues. CDR3 in DNA: TGTGCCAGCAGCTTAGCACAGCCCTATGGCTACACCTTC. Its protein product is CASSLAQPYGYTF.

The chain has TRBV19 and TRBJ2-1; D may be TRBD1 (6 bases). This CDR3 spans 17 amino acids. Trimming shortened V by 3 bases and J by 5 bases, and 20 bases separated the two germline ends. CDR1 LNHDA and CDR2 SQIVND come from the germline V gene (reference sequence). CDR3 in DNA: TGTGCCAGTAGTATTGCCGCCTCTCAGGGGCGCGACAATGAGCAGTTCTTC. Translated: CASSIAASQGRDNEQFF.

The CDR3 DNA sequence: TGTGCCAGCAGTTCGATCGGGGTAAATACGCAGTATTTT. It codes for CASSSIGVNTQYF. V usage is TRBV28 and J usage is TRBJ2-3; D is perhaps TRBD2 (5 bases). The V and J ends lost 4 bases and 7 bases respectively, with 12 bases between them. The CDR3 is 13 residues long. Germline loops: CDR1 MDHEN, CDR2 SYDVKM.

As regards this clone: The same CDR3 can be traced to other DNA sequences in this sample. The rearrangement links TRBV18 to TRBJ2-4; the D is unclear. V lost 0 bases and J lost 0, with 6 bases in between. CDR3 length: 15 residues. In germline, CDR1 is KGHSH, CDR2 LQKENI. The CDR3 nucleotides are TGTGCCAGCTCACCACCGTCCCTAGCCAAAAACATTCAGTACTTC. This translates into CASSPPSLAKNIQYF. Complete variable domain (other parts from reference TRBV18 and TRBJ2-4): NAGVMQNPRHLVRRRGQEARLRCSPMKGHSHVYWYRQLPEEGLKFMVYLQKENIIDESGMPKERFSAEFPKEGPSILRIQQVVRGDSAAYFCASSPPSLAKNIQYFGAGTRLSVL.

The DNA for the CDR3 is TGTGCCTGGAACAAAGGGCACAGGTCCTCTGTGGGTGACACCATATATTTT. Its protein product is CAWNKGHRSSVGDTIYF. This sequence joins TRBV30 and TRBJ1-3, with D possibly being TRBD1 (5 bases). Per germline, CDR1 GTSNPN and CDR2 SVGIG (reference sequence). CDR3 size: 17 residues. V shed 4 bases and J shed 8 bases, with 27 bases lying between them.

The chain combines TRBV28 with TRBJ2-7; TRBD2 is a possible D gene (6 bases). The CDR3 has 14 amino acids. Trimming shortened V by 8 bases and J by 2 bases, and 16 bases separated the two germline ends. Germline assignment: CDR1 MDHEN and CDR2 SYDVKM. CDR3 region: CASLEGGTTYEQYF. The CDR3, as DNA: TGTGCCAGCCTCGAGGGCGGGACCACCTACGAGCAGTACTTC.

The chain joins TRBV5-1 to TRBJ2-2; tentatively, D is TRBD1 (6 bases). Trimming pared 6 bases from V and 0 bases from J, leaving 9 bases between. The CDR3 contains 14 residues. Germline lookup yields CDR1 SGHRS and CDR2 YFSETQ. The CDR3 sequence: CASTGQTNTGELFF. In DNA form, the CDR3 reads TGCGCCAGCACCGGACAGACGAACACCGGGGAGCTGTTTTTT.

This rearrangement joins TRBV4-1 to TRBJ1-3; the D gene is possibly TRBD1 (6 bases). Germline assignment: CDR1 MGHRA and CDR2 YSYEKL. V was pared by 2 bases and J by 2 bases, with 13 bases between. This CDR3 comprises 16 residues. This CDR3 reads CASSQFLRTAGNTIYF. CDR3 nucleotide sequence: TGCGCCAGCAGCCAATTTCTTCGGACAGCTGGAAACACCATATATTTT.

This chain uses TRBV29-1 with TRBJ2-7; a possible D gene is TRBD2 (5 bases). CDR1 and CDR2 (germline): SQVTM, ANQGSEA. V lost 1 base to trimming and J lost 1 base, with 8 bases between them. The CDR3 consists of 13 residues. CDR3 in amino acids: CSVEGSGSYEQYF. The CDR3 coding sequence is TGCAGCGTTGAAGGGTCGGGGTCCTACGAGCAGTACTTC.

The chain recombines TRBV2 with TRBJ2-7, with 7 bases aligning to TRBD2. This CDR3 contains 15 residues. Losses at the gene ends were 3 bases for V and 7 bases for J; bases not matched to a gene: 12. Germline V gene data show CDR1 as SNHLY and CDR2 as FYNNEI. The CDR3 loop reads CASSDWLADPEEQYF. The CDR3 DNA sequence: TGTGCCAGCAGTGACTGGCTAGCGGACCCTGAGGAGCAGTACTTC. The complete variable domain, with remaining parts taken from reference TRBV2 and TRBJ2-7, reads EPEVTQTPSHQVTQMGQEVILRCVPISNHLYFYWYRQILGQKVEFLVSFYNNEISEKSEIFDDQFSVERPDGSNFTLKIRSTKLEDSAMYFCASSDWLADPEEQYFGPGTRLTVT.

The genes are TRBV18 and TRBJ1-3; 11 nucleotides line up with TRBD1. The V segment lost 1 base and the J segment 4 bases; nucleotides outside the gene matches: 3. Germline assignment: CDR1 KGHSH and CDR2 LQKENI. This CDR3 contains 16 residues. The CDR3 coding sequence is TGTGCCAGCTCACCACTCGGACAGGGGGCAGGAAACACCATATATTTT. This codes for CASSPLGQGAGNTIYF.

V is TRBV7-8 and J is TRBJ1-6, with TRBD1 as a possible D gene (5 bases). Germline CDR1 SGHVS, CDR2 FQNEAQ. CDR3 length: 17 residues. V was trimmed by 1 base and J by 10 bases, leaving 20 bases between them. The CDR3 loop is CASSLDDVGRGGSPLHF. The CDR3 coding sequence is TGTGCCAGCAGCTTAGACGATGTCGGGAGGGGAGGGTCACCCCTCCACTTT.

The J gene is TRBJ2-1, the V gene TRBV23-1; D call uncertain. TRBV23-1 is designated an ORF whose function remains uncertain. The V end was cut by 0 bases, the J end by 0 bases, with 12 bases between. CDR3 length: 17 amino acids. CDR3 protein: CASSQSLRPSSYNEQFF. As DNA, the CDR3 is TGCGCCAGCAGTCAATCGCTCAGGCCGAGCTCCTACAATGAGCAGTTCTTC.

The rearrangement links TRBV5-1 to TRBJ2-3; D is perhaps TRBD1 (6 bases). The CDR3 has 15 residues. The ends were cut back, 2 bases at V and 1 base at J, with 11 bases in the middle. Looked up from germline, CDR1 is SGHRS and CDR2 is YFSETQ. The DNA of the CDR3 is TGCGCCAGCAGCTTAGCCGGGACACGCACAGATACGCAGTATTTT. It codes for CASSLAGTRTDTQYF.

The chain uses TRBV4-1 and TRBJ1-3; 10 bases align to TRBD1. Germline CDR1 reads MGHRA; CDR2 reads YSYEKL. With V trimmed by 6 bases and J by 2 bases, 13 bases remained unmatched. The CDR3 loop spans 18 amino acids. CDR3 protein: CASRPSRDRGRAGNTIYF. CDR3 DNA sequence: TGCGCCAGCAGACCGTCCCGGGACAGGGGAAGGGCTGGAAACACCATATATTTT.

The CDR3 DNA follows: TGTGCCAGCAGCCGGGACAAAGCCTACGAGCAGTACTTC. Translating gives CASSRDKAYEQYF. The chain has TRBV3-1 (or the pseudogene TRBV3-2) and TRBJ2-7; D is perhaps TRBD1 (6 bases). This CDR3 region has 13 residues. Trimming removed 4 bases at V and 2 bases at J, with 9 bases between. CDR1 is LGHDT, CDR2 YNNKEL, per germline (reference sequence).

The V gene is TRBV7-9, the J gene TRBJ2-2, with D possibly being TRBD1 (6 bases). This CDR3 comprises 14 residues. In germline, CDR1 is SEHNR, CDR2 FQNEAQ (reference sequence). Trimming shortened V by 5 bases and J by 6 bases, and 13 bases separated the two germline ends. In nucleotides, the CDR3 is TGTGCCAGCAGCCGTCATCAGGGGTCCGGGGAGCTGTTTTTT. The encoded protein is CASSRHQGSGELFF. Drawing the rest from reference TRBV7-9 and TRBJ2-2, the complete variable domain is DTGVSQNPRHKITKRGQNVTFRCDPISEHNRLYWYRQTLGQGPEFLTYFQNEAQLEKSRLLSDRFSAERPKGSFSTLEIQRTEQGDSAMYLCASSRHQGSGELFFGEGSRLTVL.

The chain uses TRBV5-1 and TRBJ2-7; a possible D gene is TRBD1 (5 bases). The V end was cut by 1 base, the J end by 0 bases, with 11 bases between. Germline V gene lookup returns CDR1 SGHRS and CDR2 YFSETQ. The CDR3 has 15 amino acids. CDR3 loop: CASSLTDIPSYEQYF. The CDR3 DNA sequence: TGCGCCAGCAGCTTGACGGACATTCCCTCCTACGAGCAGTACTTC.

The V call is TRBV3-1 (or the pseudogene TRBV3-2), the J call TRBJ1-4, with 7 bases matching TRBD1. This CDR3 comprises 14 residues. Germline V CDR1 and CDR2: LGHDT, YNNKEL (reference sequence). V was clipped by 4 bases and J by 8 bases; unmatched bases: 7. CDR3 nucleotide sequence: TGTGCCAGCAGCCCGAGGGACAGACACGAAAAACTGTTTTTT. Residues: CASSPRDRHEKLFF.

This sequence joins TRBV25-1 and TRBJ2-1; a weak D match, TRBD1 (5 bases). This CDR3 spans 16 amino acids. Trimming stripped 6 bases from V and 4 bases from J, with 19 bases between. CDR1 is MGHDK and CDR2 is SYGVNS in the germline V gene. The CDR3 loop reads CASSLGANPRYNEQFF. The CDR3 nucleotides read TGTGCCAGCAGCCTTGGGGCTAACCCCCGATACAATGAGCAGTTCTTC.

DNA for the CDR3: TGTGCCAGCAGTTCCCCCGCTGCAGGGAAAGGAAACACCATATATTTT. It codes for CASSSPAAGKGNTIYF. This sequence joins TRBV28 and TRBJ1-3, with D tentatively TRBD1 (5 bases). Germline assignment: CDR1 MDHEN and CDR2 SYDVKM. Trimming took 4 bases from V and 4 from J, leaving 17 bases between them. This CDR3 has 16 amino acids.

The chain links TRBV19 to TRBJ1-3, with D unclear. Germline loops: CDR1 LNHDA, CDR2 SQIVND (reference sequence). CDR3 length: 14 amino acids. With 3 bases removed from V and 0 bases from J, the gap between germline ends came to 6 bases. The CDR3 DNA reads TGTGCCAGTAGTATTGGACTCTCTGGAAACACCATATATTTT. Encoded protein: CASSIGLSGNTIYF.

This clone came up a few times. The identical CDR3 is also encoded by other nucleotide sequences in the sample. The chain recombines TRBV24-1 with TRBJ2-1; D ambiguous. From germline, CDR1 is KGHDR and CDR2 SFDVKD. Between the trimmed V and J ends, which lost 1 base and 7 bases, there was a span of 4 bases. The CDR3 runs to 12 residues. CDR3 amino acids: CATSDFSNEQFF. Written as DNA, the CDR3 is TGTGCCACCAGTGATTTTTCAAATGAGCAGTTCTTC.